Following are 7 T cell receptor beta chains from one sample sequenced in a study of T cell changes during pregnancy in multiple sclerosis (dated by TCRdb to the late 2010s). The receptor library was made with the immunoSEQ multiplex PCR assay. This immuneACCESS table, as held by TCRdb, lists in-frame sequences with V and J called but not all clones. Of the missing ones, under half trace to an unresolved V gene in checked studies; the others have no known cause. The sample table shows about 120,000 clones, and approximately 93% are seen once. The ten largest clones capture less than 7.5% of the sample. Source: peripheral blood, taken before pregnancy. The receptors were gathered from a female donor with multiple sclerosis, enrolled in a pregnancy study.

CDR3 sequence (DNA): TGTGCCAGTACTAGGACGGGACTCACGTACGAGCAGTACTTC. Its protein is CASTRTGLTYEQYF. V and J are TRBV19 and TRBJ2-7, with a tentative D call TRBD2 (6 bases). Trimming cost V 7 bases and J 4 bases, with 17 bases left between them. Germline assignment: CDR1 LNHDA and CDR2 SQIVND (reference sequence). CDR3 size: 14 residues.

The gene calls are TRBV6-1 and TRBJ1-1; a weak D match, TRBD1 (5 bases). Germline V gives CDR1 MNHNS, CDR2 SASEGT. V shed 7 bases and J shed 5 bases, with 14 bases lying between them. The CDR3 spans 13 residues. The CDR3 is CASTIGGGTEAFF. CDR3 sequence (DNA): TGTGCCAGCACCATCGGGGGTGGGACTGAAGCTTTCTTT.

The chain couples TRBV10-3 to TRBJ2-1; unclear D gene. CDR3 length equals 14 residues. CDR1 is ENHRY and CDR2 is SYGVKD in the germline V gene. V was clipped by 0 bases and J by 6 bases, with 9 bases between them. The CDR3, as DNA: TGTGCCATCAGTGAGTCGGTGCTAGGCAATGAGCAGTTCTTC. This gives the protein CAISESVLGNEQFF.

This chain uses TRBV28 with TRBJ2-7; 7 bases line up with TRBD2. The germline V gene has CDR1 MDHEN and CDR2 SYDVKM. V lost 8 bases, J lost 2 bases, and 9 bases stayed unmatched. The CDR3 covers 14 residues. As DNA, the CDR3 is TGTGCCAGCCATGAAAGCGGGGAGACCTACGAGCAGTACTTC. Protein: CASHESGETYEQYF.

The chain is built from TRBV5-1 and TRBJ2-2; 11 bases align to TRBD2. With V trimmed by 0 bases and J by 3 bases, 1 base remained unmatched. Germline CDR1 SGHRS, CDR2 YFSETQ. The CDR3 covers 16 residues. Here the CDR3 DNA reads TGCGCCAGCAGCTTGGAACTAGCGGGAGACACCGGGGAGCTGTTTTTT. The encoded protein is CASSLELAGDTGELFF.

This chain joins TRBV29-1 and TRBJ1-1; D is perhaps TRBD1 (5 bases). The V end was cut by 4 bases, the J end by 1 base, with 16 bases between. Germline V gene sequence: CDR1 SQVTM, CDR2 ANQGSEA. The CDR3 consists of 15 residues. In nucleotides, the CDR3 is TGCAGCGTTGGGACACGAATGCGAAAGAACACTGAAGCTTTCTTT. Protein: CSVGTRMRKNTEAFF.

This rearrangement joins TRBV6-5 to TRBJ1-1, with D perhaps matching TRBD1 (5 bases). With 6 bases removed from V and 1 base from J, the gap between germline ends came to 9 bases. The germline gives CDR1 MNHEY, CDR2 SVGAGI. The CDR3 is made up of 13 amino acids. Here the CDR3 DNA reads TGTGCCAGCAGGTCCGACAGGAACACTGAAGCTTTCTTT. Protein product: CASRSDRNTEAFF.